These 31 T cell receptor beta chains were all obtained from the same sample, sequenced in a study of CD8 T cells in acute hepatitis C reinfection. Whole-study findings and limits: TRBV04 and TRBV06 were preferentially used in all groups, not explained by naive pool overrepresentation.

Libraries were prepared by immunoSEQ multiplex PCR; TCRdb keeps only in-frame clonotypes and omits some of them. The data hold 1,400 or so clones, with 40% to 60% observed a single time. As for time point: acute HCV infection, within 168 days of estimated infection date. Sequencing of hepatitis C virus-specific cells was done ex vivo rather than after in vitro expansion. The input for sequencing was HCV NS3-1073 tetramer-sorted CD8+ T cells from PBMCs, taken during acute infection. The receptors were sampled from a woman between 18 and 29 years old who spontaneously cleared hepatitis C infection.

This clone is labeled large. This chain joins TRBV15 and TRBJ1-1; 7 positions agree with TRBD1. Germline V lookup: CDR1 LNHNV, CDR2 YYDKDF (reference sequence). The CDR3 is made up of 17 amino acids. V lost 0 bases, J lost 0 bases, and 7 bases stayed unmatched. DNA of the CDR3: TGTGCCACCAGCAGAGATACGGGACAGCACATGAACACTGAAGCTTTCTTT. Translated, it gives CATSRDTGQHMNTEAFF.

The genes are TRBV7-2 and TRBJ1-2; D not certain. This CDR3 has 17 amino acids. Trimming left V 1 base short and J 0 bases short, with 15 bases between. Germline values: CDR1 SGHTA, CDR2 FQGNSA. The DNA of the CDR3 is TGTGCCAGCAGCTTAGTTGGGATTCCCCACTCTAACTATGGCTACACCTTC. The encoded protein is CASSLVGIPHSNYGYTF. Complete variable domain (other parts from reference TRBV7-2 and TRBJ1-2): GAGVSQSPSNKVTEKGKDVELRCDPISGHTALYWYRQSLGQGLEFLIYFQGNSAPDKSGLPSDRFSAERTGGSVSTLTIQRTQQEDSAVYLCASSLVGIPHSNYGYTFGSGTRLTVV.

The genes are TRBV10-2 and TRBJ2-5, with 10 nucleotides matching TRBD2. The J call is doubtful: the DNA matches TRBJ2-7 better. The CDR3 extends over 17 amino acids. Germline lookup yields CDR1 WSHSY and CDR2 SAAADI. CDR3 amino acids: CASSDASGSYMLYEQYF. CDR3 DNA: TGCGCCAGCAGTGACGCTAGCGGGAGTTATATGCTCTACGAGCAGTACTTC.

By share, this clone ranks as medium-sized (0.01 to 0.1%). The chain recombines TRBV6-6 with TRBJ2-7; D is unclear. CDR3 length: 15 residues. In germline, CDR1 is MNHNY, CDR2 SVGAGI (reference sequence). V dropped 2 bases and J dropped 1 base, with 12 bases sitting between them. The CDR3 loop is CASSYSGGLSYEQYF. For the CDR3, the DNA is TGTGCCAGCAGTTACAGTGGCGGTCTATCCTACGAGCAGTACTTC.

This clone is classed as large (0.1 to 1%). The V call is TRBV11-2, the J call TRBJ2-7; TRBD1 matches 10 bases. The germline V gene encodes CDR1 SGHAT and CDR2 FQNNGV. CDR3 size: 13 residues. Trimming removed 5 bases from V and 10 bases from J; junction bases left unmatched: 8. The DNA of the CDR3 is TGTGCCAGCAGCATCCCCGGGACAGGGGAACAGTACTTC. Residues: CASSIPGTGEQYF.

This clone is categorized as medium-sized. The chain joins TRBV9 to TRBJ1-1; a weak D match, TRBD1 (6 bases). The CDR3 is made up of 17 amino acids. The V end lost 1 base, the J end lost 3 bases, and 19 bases lay between the germline ends. The germline V gene has CDR1 SGDLS and CDR2 YYNGEE. CDR3 nucleotides: TGTGCCAGCAGCGTAACTGATTCGTTAGGACAGTACACTGAAGCTTTCTTT. Protein sequence: CASSVTDSLGQYTEAFF.

The chain carries TRBV5-5 and TRBJ2-7, with D hard to call. V was cut by 0 bases and J by 4 bases, with 11 bases left in between. Germline V gene sequence: CDR1 SGHKS, CDR2 YYEKEE (reference sequence). The CDR3 has 14 residues. As DNA, the CDR3 is TGTGCCAGCAGCTTGGGGTTGCAGGCTTACGAGCAGTACTTC. Its protein is CASSLGLQAYEQYF.

The gene calls are TRBV11-2 and TRBJ2-7; a weak D match, TRBD2 (5 bases). CDR3 length: 16 amino acids. Trimming stripped 2 bases from V and 5 bases from J, with 19 bases between. The germline gives CDR1 SGHAT, CDR2 FQNNGV. The CDR3: CASSLLVAGGEDEQYF. The DNA of the CDR3 is TGTGCCAGCAGCTTACTTGTTGCGGGTGGGGAAGACGAGCAGTACTTC.

This rearrangement joins TRBV4-3 to TRBJ2-7, with D perhaps TRBD1 (6 bases). CDR3 size: 16 residues. Looked up from germline, CDR1 is LGHNA and CDR2 is YSLEER. Trimming stripped 1 base from V and 4 bases from J, with 17 bases between. The CDR3 DNA reads as TGCGCCAGCAGCCAAGTCCTGTTGGGACAACCGTACGAGCAGTACTTC. This sequence encodes CASSQVLLGQPYEQYF.

This clone is large (0.1 to 1%) in the sample. The same CDR3 also results from other DNA sequences found in this sample. The chain is built from TRBV2 and TRBJ1-1, with TRBD1 matching over 7 bases. V lost 8 bases and J lost 6; bases outside the gene matches: 9. The germline V gene has CDR1 SNHLY and CDR2 FYNNEI. This CDR3 is built from 13 residues. The CDR3 nucleotides read TGTGCCAGCGCCTCCGGGACAGCTTCTGAAGCTTTCTTT. Translating gives CASASGTASEAFF.

This sequence joins TRBV2 and TRBJ2-1, with 10 nucleotides matching TRBD2. The length of the CDR3 is 16 residues. Germline CDR1 and CDR2: SNHLY and FYNNEI. Losses at the gene ends were 4 bases for V and 7 bases for J; bases not matched to a gene: 10. The CDR3 sequence: CASSARTSGEPNEQFF. DNA of the CDR3: TGTGCCAGCAGTGCTCGGACTAGCGGCGAGCCAAATGAGCAGTTCTTC.

The V call is TRBV6-1, the J call TRBJ2-1; the match to TRBD1 covers 11 bases. After removal of 7 bases from V and 4 bases from J, the junction contained 6 bases not matched to a gene. Germline CDR1 is MNHNS and CDR2 is SASEGT. The CDR3 loop spans 15 amino acids. The CDR3 spells CASTPGQGVYNEQFF. Here the CDR3 DNA reads TGTGCCAGCACCCCGGGACAGGGGGTTTACAATGAGCAGTTCTTC.

The V gene is TRBV4-2, the J gene TRBJ2-7; a weak D match, TRBD2 (5 bases). Germline V gene sequence: CDR1 LGHNA, CDR2 YNFKEQ. This CDR3 comprises 16 residues. V lost 0 bases and J 0 bases, leaving 12 bases between the germline ends. The CDR3 here is CASSQEIGMSSYEQYF. CDR3 bases: TGTGCCAGCAGCCAAGAGATCGGGATGAGCTCCTACGAGCAGTACTTC.

The chain couples TRBV6-6 to TRBJ1-2; D not certain. Trimming pared 7 bases from V and 1 base from J, leaving 19 bases between. The CDR3 is 16 residues long. The germline V gene encodes CDR1 MNHNY and CDR2 SVGAGI (reference sequence). This chain's CDR3 is CASTYETDGLNYGYTF. The CDR3 DNA follows: TGTGCCAGCACTTATGAAACCGACGGACTTAACTATGGCTACACCTTC.

V usage is TRBV6-5 and J usage is TRBJ2-7, with TRBD2 matching over 12 bases. The CDR3 consists of 13 residues. Germline V lookup: CDR1 MNHEY, CDR2 SVGAGI. V shed 7 bases and J 3 bases; nucleotides not matched to a gene: 1. The CDR3 nucleotides are TGTGCCAGCACTAGCGGGAGGGGCTACGAGCAGTACTTC. It is translated as CASTSGRGYEQYF.

This sequence joins TRBV27 and TRBJ1-4; 8 bases align to TRBD1. Germline trimming cut 6 bases from V and 8 bases from J; bases unmatched to any gene: 11. The CDR3 runs to 15 residues. The V gene's germline CDR1 is MNHEY and CDR2 SMNVEV (reference sequence). This CDR3 is CASRETGGEWEKLFF. CDR3 DNA sequence: TGTGCCAGCAGAGAAACAGGGGGGGAGTGGGAAAAACTGTTTTTT.

This clone is hyperexpanded (1% or more) in the sample. The rearrangement uses TRBV7-2 and TRBJ2-2; no clear D gene. V lost 1 base to trimming and J lost 0 bases, with 9 bases between them. CDR3 length equals 16 residues. Germline V gene data show CDR1 as SGHTA and CDR2 as FQGNSA. DNA for the CDR3: TGTGCCAGCAGCTTAGATGGCAACGCGAACACCGGGGAGCTGTTTTTT. Protein product: CASSLDGNANTGELFF.

The rearrangement uses TRBV11-2 and TRBJ1-6; weak D call: TRBD1 (6 bases). Trimming took 6 bases from V and 10 from J, leaving 19 bases between them. This CDR3 contains 15 residues. In germline, CDR1 is SGHAT, CDR2 FQNNGV. The CDR3 loop is CASRLVGGEPSPLHF. The CDR3 bases are TGTGCCAGCAGACTAGTAGGGGGGGAACCATCACCCCTCCACTTT.

The genes are TRBV27 and TRBJ2-7; 9 positions agree with TRBD1. This CDR3 comprises 15 residues. J lost 6 bases, V lost 0 bases, and 6 bases had no gene match. The germline V gene encodes CDR1 MNHEY and CDR2 SMNVEV (reference sequence). As DNA, the CDR3 is TGTGCCAGCAGTTTATCCGGGACAGGGTTCACCGAGCAGTACTTC. It is translated as CASSLSGTGFTEQYF.

The V and J genes are TRBV6-5 and TRBJ2-7; 10 bases match TRBD1. Germline V lookup: CDR1 MNHEY, CDR2 SVGAGI. V was clipped by 5 bases and J by 6 bases; unmatched bases: 7. The CDR3 consists of 14 residues. DNA of the CDR3: TGTGCCAGCAGTGAATGGGGACAGGGGACCGAGCAGTACTTC. The encoded protein is CASSEWGQGTEQYF.

This chain links TRBV29-1 with TRBJ1-5, with D hard to call. The germline CDR1 and CDR2 sequences are SQVTM and ANQGSEA. The CDR3 spans 11 residues. CDR3 bases: TGCAGGGGAGTCGACAATCAGCCCCAGCATTTT. Amino acid sequence: CRGVDNQPQHF.

This chain joins TRBV19 and TRBJ2-1; D remains unclear. Looked up from germline, CDR1 is LNHDA and CDR2 is SQIVND (reference sequence). V was shortened by 3 bases and J by 5 bases, with 17 bases between the two germline ends. This CDR3 has 16 residues. The CDR3 sequence is CASSIRPVPPDNEQFF. The DNA of the CDR3 is TGTGCCAGTAGTATTCGGCCAGTACCCCCGGACAATGAGCAGTTCTTC.

The rearrangement joins TRBV5-6 to TRBJ2-7; 8 bases line up with TRBD2. The germline V gene has CDR1 SGHDT and CDR2 YYEEEE. The CDR3 has 15 amino acids. With 4 bases clipped from V and 5 bases from J, the junction kept 11 bases outside the gene matches. The CDR3 is CASSQELAGGNEQYF. CDR3 nucleotides: TGTGCCAGCAGCCAAGAGCTCGCGGGAGGCAACGAGCAGTACTTC.

This clone has just a few counts. The chain couples TRBV5-6 to TRBJ1-1; D call uncertain. The CDR3 spans 13 residues. Germline CDR1 reads SGHDT; CDR2 reads YYEEEE. V gave up 6 bases and J gave up 3 bases, with 12 bases separating them. The CDR3 protein is CASKAGRHTEAFF. CDR3 in DNA: TGTGCCAGCAAGGCCGGCCGACACACTGAAGCTTTCTTT.

By proportion, this clone is large (0.1 to 1%). V gene TRBV15 combines with J gene TRBJ1-1; D ambiguous. This CDR3 has 14 residues. V shed 3 bases and J shed 1 base, with 9 bases lying between them. Germline lookup yields CDR1 LNHNV and CDR2 YYDKDF (reference sequence). CDR3: CATSSVSPNTEAFF. The CDR3, as DNA: TGTGCCACCAGCAGCGTGAGCCCGAACACTGAAGCTTTCTTT.

This clone was picked up a small number of times. V usage is TRBV7-2 and J usage is TRBJ1-1; the match to TRBD1 covers 7 bases. Trimming took 5 bases from V and 0 from J; bases not matched to a gene: 12. CDR3 length equals 17 residues. CDR1 SGHTA and CDR2 FQGNSA come from the germline V gene. The DNA of the CDR3 is TGTGCCAGCAGCACCCCGACAGGGATCTATATGAACACTGAAGCTTTCTTT. Amino acid sequence: CASSTPTGIYMNTEAFF.

Comments on this clone: This sample also contains other DNA sequences that code for the same CDR3. The chain combines TRBV4-2 with TRBJ2-1; TRBD2 matches 9 bases. Germline CDR1 reads LGHNA; CDR2 reads YNFKEQ. The CDR3 extends over 15 amino acids. The J segment lost 7 bases and the V segment lost 3 bases, leaving 7 bases of the junction unmatched. CDR3 region: CASSHELAGGNEQFF. CDR3 sequence (DNA): TGTGCCAGCAGCCACGAACTAGCGGGTGGGAATGAGCAGTTCTTC.

This chain uses TRBV14 with TRBJ2-7, with D unclear. V lost 0 bases and J lost 0, with 12 bases in between. Per germline, CDR1 SGHDN and CDR2 FVKESK. This CDR3 has 16 amino acids. CDR3: CASSQDVLVPSYEQYF. CDR3 sequence (DNA): TGTGCCAGCAGCCAAGATGTGCTAGTCCCCTCCTACGAGCAGTACTTC.

This clone ranks as medium-sized (0.01 to 0.1%). Other DNA sequences in the sample encode the same CDR3. J is TRBJ1-5 and V is TRBV4-1; D is ambiguous. CDR3 length: 14 residues. The V gene's germline CDR1 is MGHRA and CDR2 YSYEKL. With 1 base removed from V and 3 bases from J, the gap between germline ends came to 7 bases. CDR3 coding DNA: TGCGCCAGCAGCCAAGGAGGGATCAATCAGCCCCAGCATTTT. It encodes CASSQGGINQPQHF.

CDR3 nucleotide sequence: TGTGCCACCAGCGAACCCTTTTATGACAGGGTGGAAGGTTCACCCCTCCACTTT. Its protein product is CATSEPFYDRVEGSPLHF. The V gene is TRBV15, the J gene TRBJ1-6, with TRBD1 matching over 7 bases. The CDR3 contains 18 residues. V lost 5 bases to trimming and J lost 9 bases; unmatched junction nucleotides: 19. In germline, CDR1 is LNHNV, CDR2 YYDKDF (reference sequence).

This chain joins TRBV19 and TRBJ2-7; TRBD2 matches 8 bases. The germline gives CDR1 LNHDA, CDR2 SQIVND (reference sequence). CDR3 size: 18 residues. V dropped 3 bases and J dropped 2; count of bases not matched to a gene: 15. This CDR3 reads CASSIEPPEAGAAYEQYF. DNA of the CDR3: TGTGCCAGTAGTATCGAACCACCAGAAGCGGGAGCCGCCTACGAGCAGTACTTC.